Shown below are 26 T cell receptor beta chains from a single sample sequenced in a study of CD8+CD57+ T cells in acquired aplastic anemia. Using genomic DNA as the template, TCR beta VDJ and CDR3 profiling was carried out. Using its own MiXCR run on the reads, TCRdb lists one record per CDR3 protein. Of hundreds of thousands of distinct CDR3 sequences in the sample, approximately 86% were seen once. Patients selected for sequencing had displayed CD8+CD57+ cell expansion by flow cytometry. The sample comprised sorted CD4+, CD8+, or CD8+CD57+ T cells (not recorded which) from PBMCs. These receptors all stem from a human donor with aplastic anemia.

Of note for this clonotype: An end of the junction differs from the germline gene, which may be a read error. Written as DNA, the CDR3 is TGTGCCAGCAGCTTCGCGGGACGTCCCGATAAGCAGTATTTT. Protein product: CASSFAGRPDKQYF. V and J are TRBV15 and TRBJ2-3, with D possibly being TRBD2 (6 bases). The CDR3 is 14 amino acids. Germline CDR1 reads LNHNV; CDR2 reads YYDKDF (reference sequence).

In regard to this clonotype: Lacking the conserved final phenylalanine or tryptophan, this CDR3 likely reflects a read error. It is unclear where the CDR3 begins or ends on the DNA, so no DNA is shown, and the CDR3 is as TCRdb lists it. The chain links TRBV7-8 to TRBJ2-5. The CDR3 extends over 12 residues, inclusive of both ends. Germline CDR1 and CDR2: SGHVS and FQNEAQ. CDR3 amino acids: CAGSLAGETEYL.

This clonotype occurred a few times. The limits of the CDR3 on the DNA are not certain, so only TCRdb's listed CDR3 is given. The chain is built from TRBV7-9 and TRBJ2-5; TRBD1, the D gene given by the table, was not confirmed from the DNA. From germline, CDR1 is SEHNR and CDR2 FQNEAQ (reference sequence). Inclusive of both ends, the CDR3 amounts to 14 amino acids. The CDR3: CAGQGARETQYFYF.

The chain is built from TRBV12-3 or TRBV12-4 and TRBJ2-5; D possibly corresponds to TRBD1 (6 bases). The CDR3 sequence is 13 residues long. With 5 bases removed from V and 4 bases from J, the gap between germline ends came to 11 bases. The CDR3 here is CASSQGMGETQYF. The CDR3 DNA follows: TGTGCCAGCAGTCAGGGGATGGGAGAGACCCAGTACTTC.

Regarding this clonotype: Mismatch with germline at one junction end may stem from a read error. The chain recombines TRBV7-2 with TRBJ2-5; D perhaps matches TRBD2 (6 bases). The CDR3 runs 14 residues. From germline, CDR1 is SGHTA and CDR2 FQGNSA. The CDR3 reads CASSSGRGYGYTFF. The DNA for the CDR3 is TGTGCCAGCAGCTCCGGGAGAGGGTATGGTTACACCTTCTTC.

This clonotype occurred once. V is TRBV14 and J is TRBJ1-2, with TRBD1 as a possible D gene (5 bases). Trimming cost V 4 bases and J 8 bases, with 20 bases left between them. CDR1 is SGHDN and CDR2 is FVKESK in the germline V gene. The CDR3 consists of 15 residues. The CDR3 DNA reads TGTGCCAGCAGCCTCCGGCCGGGGCCGACGACCGGCTACACCTTC. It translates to CASSLRPGPTTGYTF.

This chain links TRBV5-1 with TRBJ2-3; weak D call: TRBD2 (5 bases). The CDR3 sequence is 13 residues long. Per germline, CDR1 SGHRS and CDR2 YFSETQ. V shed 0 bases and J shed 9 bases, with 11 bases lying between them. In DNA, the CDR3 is TGCGCCAGCAGCTTGGTAGCGACCAGCACGCAGTATTTT. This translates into CASSLVATSTQYF.

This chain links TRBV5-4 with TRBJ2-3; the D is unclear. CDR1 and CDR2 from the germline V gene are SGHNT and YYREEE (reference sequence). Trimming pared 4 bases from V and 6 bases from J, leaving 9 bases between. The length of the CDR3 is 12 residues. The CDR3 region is CASSRGPDTQYF. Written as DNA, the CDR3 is TGTGCCAGCAGCCGAGGTCCGGATACGCAGTATTTT.

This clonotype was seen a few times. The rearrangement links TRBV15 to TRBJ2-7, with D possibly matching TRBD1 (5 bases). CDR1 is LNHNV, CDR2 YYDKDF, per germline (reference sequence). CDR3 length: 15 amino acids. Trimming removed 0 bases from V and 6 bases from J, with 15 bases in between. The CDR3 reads CATSRDLKGRGEQYF. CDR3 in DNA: TGTGCCACCAGCAGAGACCTGAAGGGAAGGGGCGAGCAGTACTTC.

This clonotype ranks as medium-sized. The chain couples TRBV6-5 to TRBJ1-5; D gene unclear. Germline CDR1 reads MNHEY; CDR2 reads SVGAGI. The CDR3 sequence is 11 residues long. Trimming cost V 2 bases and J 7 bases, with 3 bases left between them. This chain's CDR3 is CASSYQQPQHF. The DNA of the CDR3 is TGTGCCAGCAGTTACCAGCAGCCCCAGCATTTT.

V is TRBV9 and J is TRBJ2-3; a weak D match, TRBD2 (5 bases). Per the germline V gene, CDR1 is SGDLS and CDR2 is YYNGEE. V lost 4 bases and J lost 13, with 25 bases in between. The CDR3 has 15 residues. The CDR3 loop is CASSSQTPSGGLEYF. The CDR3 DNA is TGTGCCAGCAGCTCCCAAACTCCATCAGGAGGATTAGAGTATTTT. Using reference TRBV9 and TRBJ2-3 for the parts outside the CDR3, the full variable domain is DSGVTQTPKHLITATGQRVTLRCSPRSGDLSVYWYQQSLDQGLQFLIQYYNGEERAKGNILERFSAQQFPDLHSELNLSSLELGDSALYFCASSSQTPSGGLEYFGPGTRLTVL.

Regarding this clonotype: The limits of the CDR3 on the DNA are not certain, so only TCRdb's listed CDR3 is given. CDR3 region: CASSSSDTQYFGYF. V is TRBV14 and J is TRBJ2-3. Germline V gene data show CDR1 as SGHDN and CDR2 as FVKESK. 14 amino acids form the CDR3, both terminal residues included.

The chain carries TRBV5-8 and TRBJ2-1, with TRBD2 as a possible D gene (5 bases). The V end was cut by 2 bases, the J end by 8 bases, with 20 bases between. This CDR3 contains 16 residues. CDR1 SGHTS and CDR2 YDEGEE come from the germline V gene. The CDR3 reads CASSFPRSRRSDEQFF. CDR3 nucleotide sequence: TGTGCCAGCAGCTTTCCAAGAAGCAGGAGGAGCGATGAGCAGTTCTTC.

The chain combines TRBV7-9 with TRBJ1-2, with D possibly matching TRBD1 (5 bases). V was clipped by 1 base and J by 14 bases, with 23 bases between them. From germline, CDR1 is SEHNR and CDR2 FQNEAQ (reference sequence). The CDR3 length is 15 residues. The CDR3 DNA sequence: TGTGCCAGCAGCTTAGTTGACGGGACGGGGTCCTACAATACCTTC. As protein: CASSLVDGTGSYNTF.

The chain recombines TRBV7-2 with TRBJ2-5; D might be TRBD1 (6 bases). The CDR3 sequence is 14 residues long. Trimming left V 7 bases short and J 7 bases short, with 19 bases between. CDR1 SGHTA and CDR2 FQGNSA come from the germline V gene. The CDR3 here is CASTQRTAAGTQYF. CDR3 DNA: TGTGCCAGCACCCAGAGGACAGCCGCCGGGACCCAGTACTTC.

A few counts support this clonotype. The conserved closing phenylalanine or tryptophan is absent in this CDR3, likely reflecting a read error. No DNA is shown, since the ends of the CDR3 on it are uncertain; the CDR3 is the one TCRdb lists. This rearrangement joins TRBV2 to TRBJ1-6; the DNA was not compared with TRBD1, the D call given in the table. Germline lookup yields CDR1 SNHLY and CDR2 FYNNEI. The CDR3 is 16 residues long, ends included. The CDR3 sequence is CASSGGGGANTEAFFC.

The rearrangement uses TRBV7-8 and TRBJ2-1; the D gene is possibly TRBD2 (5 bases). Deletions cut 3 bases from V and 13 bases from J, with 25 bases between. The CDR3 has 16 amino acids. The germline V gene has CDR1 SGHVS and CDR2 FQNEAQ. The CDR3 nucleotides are TGTGCCAGCAGCTTTCAAGGAGGCCCGGATAGCGATTATCAGTTCTTC. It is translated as CASSFQGGPDSDYQFF.

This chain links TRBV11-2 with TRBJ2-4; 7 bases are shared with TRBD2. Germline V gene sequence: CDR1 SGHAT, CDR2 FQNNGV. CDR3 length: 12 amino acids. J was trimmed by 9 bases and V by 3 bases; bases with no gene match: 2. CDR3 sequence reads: CASSFGGGIQYF. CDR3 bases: TGTGCCAGCAGCTTCGGCGGGGGCATTCAGTACTTC. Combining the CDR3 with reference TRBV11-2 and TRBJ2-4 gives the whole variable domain EAGVAQSPRYKIIEKRQSVAFWCNPISGHATLYWYQQILGQGPKLLIQFQNNGVVDDSQLPKDRFSAERLKGVDSTLKIQPAKLEDSAVYLCASSFGGGIQYFGAGTRLSVL.

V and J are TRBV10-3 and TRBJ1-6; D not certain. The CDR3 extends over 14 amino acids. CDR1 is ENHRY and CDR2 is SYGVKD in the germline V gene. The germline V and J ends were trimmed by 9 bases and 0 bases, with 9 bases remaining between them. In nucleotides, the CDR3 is TGTGCCATGAGGAGGAGCTCCTATAATTCACCCCTCCACTTT. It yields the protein CAMRRSSYNSPLHF.

The CDR3 sequence: CASSFALAGYTEYFF. Written as DNA, the CDR3 is TGTGCCAGCAGCTTCGCACTGGCAGGATACACTGAGTACTTCTTT. V usage is TRBV7-9 and J usage is TRBJ1-1; D remains ambiguous. V gave up 3 bases and J gave up 14 bases, with 25 bases separating them. The germline CDR1 and CDR2 sequences are SEHNR and FQNEAQ (reference sequence). There are 15 residues in the CDR3.

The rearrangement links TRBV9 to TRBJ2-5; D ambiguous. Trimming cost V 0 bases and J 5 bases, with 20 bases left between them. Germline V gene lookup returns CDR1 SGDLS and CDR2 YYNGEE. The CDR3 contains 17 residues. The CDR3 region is CASSVGVSRYQPETQYF. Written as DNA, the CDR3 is TGTGCCAGCAGCGTAGGGGTCTCGAGATATCAGCCCGAGACCCAGTACTTC. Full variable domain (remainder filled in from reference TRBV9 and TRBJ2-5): DSGVTQTPKHLITATGQRVTLRCSPRSGDLSVYWYQQSLDQGLQFLIQYYNGEERAKGNILERFSAQQFPDLHSELNLSSLELGDSALYFCASSVGVSRYQPETQYFGPGTRLLVL.

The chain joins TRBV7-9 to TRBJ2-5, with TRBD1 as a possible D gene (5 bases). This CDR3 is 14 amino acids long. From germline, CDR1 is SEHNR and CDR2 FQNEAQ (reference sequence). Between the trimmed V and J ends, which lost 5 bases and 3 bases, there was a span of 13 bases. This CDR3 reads CASSPGQDKETQYF. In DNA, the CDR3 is TGTGCCAGCAGCCCAGGGCAGGACAAAGAGACCCAGTACTTC.

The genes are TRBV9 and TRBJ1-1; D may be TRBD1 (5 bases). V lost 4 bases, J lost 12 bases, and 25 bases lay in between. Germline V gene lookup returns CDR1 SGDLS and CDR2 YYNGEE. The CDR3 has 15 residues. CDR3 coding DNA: TGTGCCAGCAGCTGGGATGACCGACAGAGAGGAAACACTTTCTTT. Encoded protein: CASSWDDRQRGNTFF.

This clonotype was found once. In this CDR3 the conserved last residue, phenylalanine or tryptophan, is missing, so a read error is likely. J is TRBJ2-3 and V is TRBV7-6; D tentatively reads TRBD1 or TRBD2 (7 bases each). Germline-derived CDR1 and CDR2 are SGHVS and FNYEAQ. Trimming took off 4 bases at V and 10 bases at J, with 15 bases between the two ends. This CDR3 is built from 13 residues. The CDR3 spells CASSYGGTEAQYG. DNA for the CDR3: TGTGCCAGCAGCTACGGGGGGACAGAGGCGCAGTATGGC.

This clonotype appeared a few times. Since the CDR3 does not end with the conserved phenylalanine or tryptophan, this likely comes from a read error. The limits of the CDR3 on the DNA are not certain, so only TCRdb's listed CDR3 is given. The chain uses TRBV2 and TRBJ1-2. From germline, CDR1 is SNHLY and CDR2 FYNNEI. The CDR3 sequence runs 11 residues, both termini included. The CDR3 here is CASSLADGYTH.

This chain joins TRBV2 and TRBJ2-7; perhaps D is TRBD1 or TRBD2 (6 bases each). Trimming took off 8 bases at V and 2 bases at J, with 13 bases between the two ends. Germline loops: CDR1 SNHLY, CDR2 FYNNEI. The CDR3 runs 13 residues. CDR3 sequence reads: CASGDGGTYEQYV. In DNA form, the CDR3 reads TGTGCCAGCGGGGACGGGGGCACCTACGAGCAGTACGTC.